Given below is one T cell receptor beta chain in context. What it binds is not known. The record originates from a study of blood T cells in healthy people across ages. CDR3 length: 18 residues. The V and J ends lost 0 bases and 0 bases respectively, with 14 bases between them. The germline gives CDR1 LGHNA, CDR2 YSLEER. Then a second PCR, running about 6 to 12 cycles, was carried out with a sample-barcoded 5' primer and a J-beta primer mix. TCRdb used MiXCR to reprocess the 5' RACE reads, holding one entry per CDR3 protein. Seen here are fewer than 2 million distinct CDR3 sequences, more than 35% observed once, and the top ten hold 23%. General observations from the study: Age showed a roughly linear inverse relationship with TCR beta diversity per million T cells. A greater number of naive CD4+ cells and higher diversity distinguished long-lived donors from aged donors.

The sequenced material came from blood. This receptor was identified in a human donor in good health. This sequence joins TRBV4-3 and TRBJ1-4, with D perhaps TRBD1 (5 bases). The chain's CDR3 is CASSQDLRTQATNEKLFF. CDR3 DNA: TGCGCCAGCAGCCAAGATTTAAGGACACAGGCAACTAATGAAAAACTGTTTTTT.